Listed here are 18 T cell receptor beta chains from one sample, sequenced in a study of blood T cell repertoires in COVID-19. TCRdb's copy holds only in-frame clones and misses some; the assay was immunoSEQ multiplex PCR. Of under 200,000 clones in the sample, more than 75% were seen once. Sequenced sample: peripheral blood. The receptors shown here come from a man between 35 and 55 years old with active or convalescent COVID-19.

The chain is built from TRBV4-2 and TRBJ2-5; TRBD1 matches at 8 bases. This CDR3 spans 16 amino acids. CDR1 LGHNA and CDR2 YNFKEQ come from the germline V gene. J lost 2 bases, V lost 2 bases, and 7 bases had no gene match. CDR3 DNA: TGTGCCAGCAGCCAATTCCAGGGGGCGGTTCAAGAGACCCAGTACTTC. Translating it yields CASSQFQGAVQETQYF.

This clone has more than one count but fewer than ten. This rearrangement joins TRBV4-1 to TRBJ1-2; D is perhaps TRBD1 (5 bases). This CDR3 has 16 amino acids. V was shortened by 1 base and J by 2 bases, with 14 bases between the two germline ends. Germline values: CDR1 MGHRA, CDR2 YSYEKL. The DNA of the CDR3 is TGCGCCAGCAGCCAAGGGGGGGGACGTGGGAACTATGGCTACACCTTC. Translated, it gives CASSQGGGRGNYGYTF.

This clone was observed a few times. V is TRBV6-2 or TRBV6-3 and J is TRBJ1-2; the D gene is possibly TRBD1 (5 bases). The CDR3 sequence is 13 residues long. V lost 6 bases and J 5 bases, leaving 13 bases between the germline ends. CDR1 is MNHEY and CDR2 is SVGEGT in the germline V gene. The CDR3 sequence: CASSTTAQYGYTF. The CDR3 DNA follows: TGTGCCAGCAGCACGACAGCCCAGTATGGCTACACCTTC.

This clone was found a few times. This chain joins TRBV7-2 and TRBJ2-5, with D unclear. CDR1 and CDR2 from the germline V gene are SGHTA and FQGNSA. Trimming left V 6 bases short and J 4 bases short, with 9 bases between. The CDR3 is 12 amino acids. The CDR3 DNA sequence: TGTGCCAGCAGAAGGCAGGTAGAGACCCAGTACTTC. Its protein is CASRRQVETQYF. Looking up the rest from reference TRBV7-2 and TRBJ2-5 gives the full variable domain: GAGVSQSPSNKVTEKGKDVELRCDPISGHTALYWYRQSLGQGLEFLIYFQGNSAPDKSGLPSDRFSAERTGGSVSTLTIQRTQQEDSAVYLCASRRQVETQYFGPGTRLLVL.

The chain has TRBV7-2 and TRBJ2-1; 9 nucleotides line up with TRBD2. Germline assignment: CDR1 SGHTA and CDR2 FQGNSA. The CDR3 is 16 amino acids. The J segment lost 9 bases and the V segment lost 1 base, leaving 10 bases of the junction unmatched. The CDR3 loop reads CASSLGLAGISGEQFF. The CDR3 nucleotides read TGTGCCAGCAGCTTAGGGCTAGCGGGGATCTCTGGTGAGCAGTTCTTC.

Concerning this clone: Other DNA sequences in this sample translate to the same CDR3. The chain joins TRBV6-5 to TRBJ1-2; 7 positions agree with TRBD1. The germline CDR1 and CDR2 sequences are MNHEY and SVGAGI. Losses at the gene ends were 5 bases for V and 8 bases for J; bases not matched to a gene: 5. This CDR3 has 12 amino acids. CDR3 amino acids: CASSTTGDGYTF. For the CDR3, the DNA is TGTGCCAGCAGTACTACAGGGGACGGCTACACCTTC.

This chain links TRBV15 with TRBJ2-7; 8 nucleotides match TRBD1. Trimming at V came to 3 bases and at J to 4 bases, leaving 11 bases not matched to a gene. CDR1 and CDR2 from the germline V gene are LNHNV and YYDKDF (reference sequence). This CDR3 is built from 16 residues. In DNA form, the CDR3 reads TGTGCCACCAGCAGTGATGGGCAGGGGGCAAGGTACGAGCAGTACTTC. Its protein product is CATSSDGQGARYEQYF.

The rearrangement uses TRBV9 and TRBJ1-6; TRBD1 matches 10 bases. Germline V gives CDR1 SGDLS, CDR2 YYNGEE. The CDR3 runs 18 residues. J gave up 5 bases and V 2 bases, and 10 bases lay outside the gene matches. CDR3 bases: TGTGCCAGCAGCGTTTCCCCTGGGACAGGGGTGGATAATTCACCCCTCCACTTT. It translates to CASSVSPGTGVDNSPLHF.

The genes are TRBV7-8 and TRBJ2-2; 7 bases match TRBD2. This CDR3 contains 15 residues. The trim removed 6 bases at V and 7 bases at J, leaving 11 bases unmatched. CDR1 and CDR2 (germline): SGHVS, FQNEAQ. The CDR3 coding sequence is TGTGCCAGCAGTCCACTTGGGGGGGGAAGCGGGGAGCTGTTTTTT. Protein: CASSPLGGGSGELFF.

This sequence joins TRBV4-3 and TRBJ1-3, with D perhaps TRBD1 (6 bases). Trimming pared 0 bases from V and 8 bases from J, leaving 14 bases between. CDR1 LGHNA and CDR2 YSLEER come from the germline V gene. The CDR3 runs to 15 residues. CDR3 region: CASSQDPGRTDTIYF. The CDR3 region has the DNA TGCGCCAGCAGCCAAGATCCGGGAAGGACAGACACCATATATTTT.

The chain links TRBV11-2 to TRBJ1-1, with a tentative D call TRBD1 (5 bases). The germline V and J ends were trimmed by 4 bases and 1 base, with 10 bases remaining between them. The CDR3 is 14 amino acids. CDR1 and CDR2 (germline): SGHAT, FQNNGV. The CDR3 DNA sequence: TGTGCCAGCAGCTCTAGGACACAGAACACTGAAGCTTTCTTT. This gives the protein CASSSRTQNTEAFF.

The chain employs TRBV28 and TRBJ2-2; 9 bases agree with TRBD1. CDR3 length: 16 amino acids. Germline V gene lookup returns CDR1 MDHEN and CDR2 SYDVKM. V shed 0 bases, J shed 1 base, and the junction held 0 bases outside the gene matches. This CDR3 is CASSLWGQGNTGELFF. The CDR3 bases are TGTGCCAGCAGTTTATGGGGACAGGGGAACACCGGGGAGCTGTTTTTT.

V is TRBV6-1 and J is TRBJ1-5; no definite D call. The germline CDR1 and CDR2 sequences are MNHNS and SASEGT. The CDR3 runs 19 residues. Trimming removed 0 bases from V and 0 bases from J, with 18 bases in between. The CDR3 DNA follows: TGTGCCAGCAGTGAAGCGCTTGGGTTTCAGGCCTATAGCAATCAGCCCCAGCATTTT. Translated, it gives CASSEALGFQAYSNQPQHF.

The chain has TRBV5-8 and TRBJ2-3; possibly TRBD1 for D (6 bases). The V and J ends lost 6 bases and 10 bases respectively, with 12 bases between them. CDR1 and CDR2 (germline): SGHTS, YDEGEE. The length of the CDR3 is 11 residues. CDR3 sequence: CASTFRGPQYF. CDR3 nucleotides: TGTGCCAGCACTTTCAGGGGCCCGCAGTATTTT.

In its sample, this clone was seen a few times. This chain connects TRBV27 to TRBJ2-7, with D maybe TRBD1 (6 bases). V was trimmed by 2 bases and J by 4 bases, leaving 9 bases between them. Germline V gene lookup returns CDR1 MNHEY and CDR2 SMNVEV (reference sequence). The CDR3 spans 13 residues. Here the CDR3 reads CASSLTGRYEQYF. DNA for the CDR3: TGTGCCAGCAGTTTAACAGGGAGATACGAGCAGTACTTC.

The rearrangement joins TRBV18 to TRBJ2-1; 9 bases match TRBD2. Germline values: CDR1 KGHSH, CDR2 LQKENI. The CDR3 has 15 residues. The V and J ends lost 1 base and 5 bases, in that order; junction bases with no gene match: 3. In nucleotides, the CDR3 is TGTGCCAGCTCACCACTGACTAGCGGAAACAATGAGCAGTTCTTC. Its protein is CASSPLTSGNNEQFF.

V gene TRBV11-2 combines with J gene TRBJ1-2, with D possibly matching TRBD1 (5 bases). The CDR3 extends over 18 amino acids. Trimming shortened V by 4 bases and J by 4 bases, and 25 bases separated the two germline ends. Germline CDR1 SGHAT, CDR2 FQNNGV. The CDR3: CASSSPSSLGGLGYGYTF. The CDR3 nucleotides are TGTGCCAGCAGCTCCCCCAGTAGCTTGGGGGGTCTAGGCTATGGCTACACCTTC.

CDR3 in DNA: TGTGCCAGCAGTGGTCAGGGAAGTGTCCAAGAGACCCAGTACTTC. This encodes CASSGQGSVQETQYF. This chain links TRBV2 with TRBJ2-5, with a tentative D call TRBD1 (5 bases). The germline gives CDR1 SNHLY, CDR2 FYNNEI. Trimming removed 4 bases from V and 1 base from J, with 13 bases in between. This CDR3 region has 15 residues.